This T cell receptor (beta chain) was sequenced for a study of blood T cell dynamics during melanoma immunotherapy. Time point indicated: pre-treatment baseline. No patient had earlier systemic cancer treatment, concurrent immunosuppressants, or another active cancer. Findings of the study overall: At W3, later disease-control patients showed bifurcated PBMC repertoire changes, unlike progressors.

About this clone itself: What it binds is not known.

Clones were sequenced by immunoSEQ multiplex PCR, and TCRdb holds only the in-frame ones, with some missing. Of over 10,000 clones in the sample, less than 85% were seen once. This specimen was blood, taken from a patient treated with checkpoint blockade. The source is a human donor with melanoma.

CDR3 amino acids: CASSQDPRGSNSNTEAFF. The CDR3, as DNA: TGCGCCAGCAGCCAAGACCCCCGGGGCTCCAATTCGAACACTGAAGCTTTCTTT. The chain links TRBV4-1 to TRBJ1-1, with a possible D match to TRBD1 (5 bases). The V end was cut by 0 bases, the J end by 1 base, with 18 bases between. The V gene's germline CDR1 is MGHRA and CDR2 YSYEKL. The CDR3 has 18 amino acids.